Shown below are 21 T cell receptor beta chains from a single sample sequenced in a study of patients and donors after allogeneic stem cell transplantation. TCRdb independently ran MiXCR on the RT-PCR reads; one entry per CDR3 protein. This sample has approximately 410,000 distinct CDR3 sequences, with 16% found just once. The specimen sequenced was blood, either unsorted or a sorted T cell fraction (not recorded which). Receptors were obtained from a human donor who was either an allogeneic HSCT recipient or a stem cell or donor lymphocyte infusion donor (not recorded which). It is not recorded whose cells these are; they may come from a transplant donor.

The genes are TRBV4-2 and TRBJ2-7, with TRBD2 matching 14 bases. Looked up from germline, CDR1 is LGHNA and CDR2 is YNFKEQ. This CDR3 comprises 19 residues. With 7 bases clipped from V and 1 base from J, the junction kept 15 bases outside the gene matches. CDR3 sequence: CASTYTGSGTSGGSYEQYF. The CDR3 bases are TGTGCCAGCACCTACACAGGTTCCGGGACTAGCGGGGGATCCTACGAGCAGTACTTC.

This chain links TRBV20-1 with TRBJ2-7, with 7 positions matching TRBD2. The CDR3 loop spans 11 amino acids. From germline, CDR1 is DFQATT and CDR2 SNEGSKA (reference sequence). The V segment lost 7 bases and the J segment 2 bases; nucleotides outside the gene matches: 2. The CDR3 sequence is CSGGGPYEQYF. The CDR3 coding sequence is TGCAGTGGGGGGGGTCCCTACGAGCAGTACTTC.

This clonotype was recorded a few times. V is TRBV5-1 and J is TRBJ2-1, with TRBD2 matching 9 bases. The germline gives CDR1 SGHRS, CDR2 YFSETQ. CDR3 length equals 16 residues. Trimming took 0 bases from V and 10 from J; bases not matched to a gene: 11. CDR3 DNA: TGCGCCAGCAGCTTGGAGGCTGCGGGAGGGGGGGGAGAGCAGTTCTTC. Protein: CASSLEAAGGGGEQFF.

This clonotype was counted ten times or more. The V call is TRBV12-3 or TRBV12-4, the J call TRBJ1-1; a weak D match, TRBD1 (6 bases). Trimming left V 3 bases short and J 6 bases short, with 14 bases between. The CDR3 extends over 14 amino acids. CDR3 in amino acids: CASSFGRQEAEAFF. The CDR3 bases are TGTGCCAGCAGTTTTGGGAGACAGGAAGCTGAAGCTTTCTTT.

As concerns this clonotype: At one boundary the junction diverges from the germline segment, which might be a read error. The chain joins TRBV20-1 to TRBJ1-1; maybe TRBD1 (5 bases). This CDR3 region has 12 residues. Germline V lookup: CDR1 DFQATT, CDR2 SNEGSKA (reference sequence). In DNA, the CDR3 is TGCAGTGCTAGACAGGGACCCAGCAGAGAAATCTTT. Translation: CSARQGPSREIF.

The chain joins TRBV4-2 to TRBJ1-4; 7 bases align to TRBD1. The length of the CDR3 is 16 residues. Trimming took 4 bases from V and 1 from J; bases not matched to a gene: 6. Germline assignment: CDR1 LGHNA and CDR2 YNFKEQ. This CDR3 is CASSPSDRETNEKLFF. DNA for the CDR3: TGTGCCAGCAGCCCCAGTGACAGGGAAACTAATGAAAAACTGTTTTTT.

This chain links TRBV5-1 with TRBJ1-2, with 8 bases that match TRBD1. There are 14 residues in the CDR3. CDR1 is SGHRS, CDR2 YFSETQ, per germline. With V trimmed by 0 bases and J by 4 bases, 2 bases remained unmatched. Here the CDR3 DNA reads TGCGCCAGCAGCTTGGGCAGGGGGCTCTATGGCTACACCTTC. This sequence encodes CASSLGRGLYGYTF.

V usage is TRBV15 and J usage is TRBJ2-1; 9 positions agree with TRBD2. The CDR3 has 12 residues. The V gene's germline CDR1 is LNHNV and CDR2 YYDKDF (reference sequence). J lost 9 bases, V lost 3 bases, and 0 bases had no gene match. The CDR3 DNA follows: TGTGCCACCAGCAGTAGCGGGGGTGAGCAGTTCTTC. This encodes CATSSSGGEQFF.

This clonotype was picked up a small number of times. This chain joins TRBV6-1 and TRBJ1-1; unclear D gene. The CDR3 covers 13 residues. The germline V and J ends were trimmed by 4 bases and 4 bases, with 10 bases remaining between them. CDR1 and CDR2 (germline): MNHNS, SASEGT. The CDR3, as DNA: TGTGCCAGCAGTGTCCAGCCGGGCACTGAAGCTTTCTTT. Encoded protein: CASSVQPGTEAFF.

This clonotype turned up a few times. CDR3 residues: CASSIDRDNNSPLHF. The CDR3, as DNA: TGTGCCAGTAGTATAGACCGTGACAACAATTCACCCCTCCACTTT. This sequence joins TRBV19 and TRBJ1-6, with D uncertain. CDR1 is LNHDA, CDR2 SQIVND, per germline (reference sequence). The CDR3 has 15 amino acids. V dropped 0 bases and J dropped 7 bases, with 10 bases sitting between them.

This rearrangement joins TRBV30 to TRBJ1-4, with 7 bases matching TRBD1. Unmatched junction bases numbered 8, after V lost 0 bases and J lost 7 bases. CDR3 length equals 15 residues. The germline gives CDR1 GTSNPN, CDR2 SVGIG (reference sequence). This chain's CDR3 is CAWSVRNRGVEKLFF. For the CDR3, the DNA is TGTGCCTGGAGTGTACGGAACAGGGGTGTTGAAAAACTGTTTTTT.

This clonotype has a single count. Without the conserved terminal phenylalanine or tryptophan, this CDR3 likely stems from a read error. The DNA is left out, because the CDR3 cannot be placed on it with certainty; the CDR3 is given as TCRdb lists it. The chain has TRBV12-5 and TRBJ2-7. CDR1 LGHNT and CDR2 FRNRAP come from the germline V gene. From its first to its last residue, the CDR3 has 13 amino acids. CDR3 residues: CASGPISHLGGLL.

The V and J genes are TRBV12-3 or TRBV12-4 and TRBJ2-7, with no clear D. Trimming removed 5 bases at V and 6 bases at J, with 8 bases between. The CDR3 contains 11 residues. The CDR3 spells CASSIKGEQYF. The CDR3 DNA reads TGTGCCAGCAGTATTAAGGGCGAGCAGTACTTC.

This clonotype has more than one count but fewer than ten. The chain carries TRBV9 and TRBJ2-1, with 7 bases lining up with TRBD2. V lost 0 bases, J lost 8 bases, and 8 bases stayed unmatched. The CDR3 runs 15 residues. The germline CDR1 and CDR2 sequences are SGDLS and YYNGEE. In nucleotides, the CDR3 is TGTGCCAGCAGCGTAGCCGCAGGCCGGGGGGATGAGCAGTTCTTC. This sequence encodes CASSVAAGRGDEQFF.

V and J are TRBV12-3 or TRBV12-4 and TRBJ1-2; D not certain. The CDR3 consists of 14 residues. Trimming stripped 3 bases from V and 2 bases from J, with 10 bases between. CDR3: CASSLSQLNYGYTF. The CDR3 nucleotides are TGTGCCAGCAGTTTGAGTCAGTTAAACTATGGCTACACCTTC.

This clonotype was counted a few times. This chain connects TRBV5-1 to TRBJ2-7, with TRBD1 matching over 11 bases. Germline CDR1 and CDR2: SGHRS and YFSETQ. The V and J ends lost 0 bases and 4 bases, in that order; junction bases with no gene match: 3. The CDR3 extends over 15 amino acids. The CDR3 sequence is CASSLVGTGGYEQYF. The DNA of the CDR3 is TGCGCCAGCAGCTTGGTGGGGACAGGGGGTTACGAGCAGTACTTC.

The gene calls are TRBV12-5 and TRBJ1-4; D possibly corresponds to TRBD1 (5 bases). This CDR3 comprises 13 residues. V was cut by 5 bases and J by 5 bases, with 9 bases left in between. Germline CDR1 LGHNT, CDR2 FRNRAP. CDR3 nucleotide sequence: TGTGCTAGTGGTGACAGCCTCAATGAAAAACTGTTTTTT. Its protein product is CASGDSLNEKLFF.

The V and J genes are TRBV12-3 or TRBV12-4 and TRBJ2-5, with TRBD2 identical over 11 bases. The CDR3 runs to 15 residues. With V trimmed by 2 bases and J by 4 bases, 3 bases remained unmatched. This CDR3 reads CASSLWLAGGETQYF. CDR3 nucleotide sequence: TGTGCCAGCAGTTTATGGCTAGCGGGAGGAGAGACCCAGTACTTC.

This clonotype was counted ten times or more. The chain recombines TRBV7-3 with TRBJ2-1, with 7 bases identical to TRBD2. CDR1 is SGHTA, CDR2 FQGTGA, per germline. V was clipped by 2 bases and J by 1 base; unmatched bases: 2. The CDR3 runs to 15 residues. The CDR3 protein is CASSLEGGSYNEQFF. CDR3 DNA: TGTGCCAGCAGCTTAGAGGGAGGGTCCTACAATGAGCAGTTCTTC.

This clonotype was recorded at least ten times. The CDR3 region is CASSKGGGLMNTEAFF. In DNA form, the CDR3 reads TGTGCCAGCTCCAAGGGAGGGGGCCTTATGAACACTGAAGCTTTCTTT. The chain combines TRBV18 with TRBJ1-1, with 7 bases aligning to TRBD1. Unmatched junction bases numbered 10, after V lost 6 bases and J lost 0 bases. Per germline, CDR1 KGHSH and CDR2 LQKENI. The CDR3 consists of 16 residues.

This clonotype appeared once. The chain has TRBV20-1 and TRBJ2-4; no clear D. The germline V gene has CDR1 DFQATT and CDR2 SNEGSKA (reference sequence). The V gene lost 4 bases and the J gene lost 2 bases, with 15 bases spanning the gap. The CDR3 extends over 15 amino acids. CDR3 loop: CSAILPRLTKNIQYF. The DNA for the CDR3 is TGCAGTGCTATACTACCTCGCCTTACCAAAAACATTCAGTACTTC.